This is a list of T cell receptor beta chains from one sample in a study of beta chain features in type 1 diabetes. The repertoire was sequenced with immunoSEQ multiplex PCR; TCRdb's copy has only in-frame clones and lacks some. The sample yields hundreds of thousands of clones, roughly 30% seen once. The sample comprised naive CD4+ T cells from blood. Receptors originate from a man younger than 35 in good health. Each CDR3 is given with its conserved first and last residue. D genes are given only for firm matches. Not all rows give a size; the values are once, few, many and, for expanded clones, a class.

v_gene: TRBV9; len: 16; d_gene: TRBD2; j_gene: TRBJ2-3; abundance: few; CDR3nt: TGTGCCAGCAGCGTAAGTAGCGGGAGAGACACAGATACGCAGTATTTT; CDR3aa: CASSVSSGRDTDTQYF
v_gene: TRBV29-1; len: 12; d_gene: TRBD1; j_gene: TRBJ1-1; abundance: few; CDR3nt: TGCAGTGGACAGGGGATGAACACTGAAGCTTTCTTT; CDR3aa: CSGQGMNTEAFF
v_gene: TRBV29-1; len: 17; d_gene: TRBD2; j_gene: TRBJ2-7; abundance: few; CDR3nt: TGCAGCCGACCTGGTCGCCCCGGGGAGCGGGAGGCCCCCGAGCAGTACTTC; CDR3aa: CSRPGRPGEREAPEQYF
v_gene: TRBV29-1; len: 12; d_gene: -; j_gene: TRBJ2-7; abundance: -; CDR3nt: TGCAGCGTTGAAGCGGGAACCTACGAGCAGTACTTC; CDR3aa: CSVEAGTYEQYF
v_gene: TRBV29-1; len: 11; d_gene: -; j_gene: TRBJ2-1; abundance: few; CDR3nt: TGCAGCGTTTCCAGCTACAATGAGCAGTTCTTC; CDR3aa: CSVSSYNEQFF
v_gene: TRBV11-2; len: 15; d_gene: -; j_gene: TRBJ2-1; abundance: -; CDR3nt: TGTGCCAGCAGCTTAGACTGGGGATCTGGCAATGAGCAGTTCTTC; CDR3aa: CASSLDWGSGNEQFF
v_gene: TRBV7-9; len: 12; d_gene: -; j_gene: TRBJ1-2; abundance: -; CDR3nt: TGTGCCAGCAGTTCCAGGGCTCGTGGCTACACCTTC; CDR3aa: CASSSRARGYTF
v_gene: TRBV30; len: 16; d_gene: -; j_gene: TRBJ2-2; abundance: few; CDR3nt: TGTGCCTGGAAGGGTGGAGTACAGACGAACACCGGGGAGCTGTTTTTT; CDR3aa: CAWKGGVQTNTGELFF
v_gene: TRBV30; len: 14; d_gene: -; j_gene: TRBJ1-2; abundance: -; CDR3nt: TGTGCCTGGAGTGCCCCGGCGGCTAACTATGGCTACACCTTC; CDR3aa: CAWSAPAANYGYTF
v_gene: TRBV7-2; len: 15; d_gene: -; j_gene: TRBJ2-5; abundance: -; CDR3nt: TGTGCCAGCAGCTTAGTGCGGGCAGTACAAGAGACCCAGTACTTC; CDR3aa: CASSLVRAVQETQYF
v_gene: TRBV7-2; len: 15; d_gene: -; j_gene: TRBJ2-1; abundance: -; CDR3nt: TGTGCCAGCAGCTTAAACGGGCTCGCCCGGAATGAGCAGTTCTTC; CDR3aa: CASSLNGLARNEQFF
v_gene: TRBV25-1; len: 14; d_gene: TRBD1; j_gene: TRBJ2-3; abundance: once; CDR3nt: TGTGCCAGCAGTGCGACGACAGGGGCAAATACGCAGTATTTT; CDR3aa: CASSATTGANTQYF
v_gene: TRBV11-2; len: 15; d_gene: TRBD1; j_gene: TRBJ1-4; abundance: -; CDR3nt: TGTGCCAGCAGCCCTAACACCGGACAGGCTGAAAAACTGTTTTTT; CDR3aa: CASSPNTGQAEKLFF
v_gene: TRBV7-2; len: 13; d_gene: -; j_gene: TRBJ2-1; abundance: few; CDR3nt: TGTGCCAGCAGCCACCGGCGGGACGGTGAGCAGTTCTTC; CDR3aa: CASSHRRDGEQFF
v_gene: TRBV30; len: 14; d_gene: -; j_gene: TRBJ1-3; abundance: -; CDR3nt: TGTGCCTGGAGGTCGGCACGCTCTGGAAACACCATATATTTT; CDR3aa: CAWRSARSGNTIYF
v_gene: TRBV7-6; len: 12; d_gene: -; j_gene: TRBJ2-7; abundance: -; CDR3nt: TGTGCCAGCAGCCGCGACTCGTCGGAGCAGTACTTC; CDR3aa: CASSRDSSEQYF
v_gene: TRBV28; len: 15; d_gene: TRBD2; j_gene: TRBJ2-7; abundance: once; CDR3nt: TGTGCCAGCAGTCCGCGTGCGCTAGCGGTGTACGAGCAGTACTTC; CDR3aa: CASSPRALAVYEQYF
v_gene: TRBV4-1; len: 13; d_gene: -; j_gene: TRBJ2-3; abundance: few; CDR3nt: TGCGCCAGCAGTCGGTTGGGCACAGATACGCAGTATTTT; CDR3aa: CASSRLGTDTQYF
v_gene: TRBV6-5; len: 13; d_gene: -; j_gene: TRBJ2-2; abundance: -; CDR3nt: TGTGCCAGCAGGCGGAAAAGAGTCGGGGAGCTGTTTTTT; CDR3aa: CASRRKRVGELFF
v_gene: TRBV25-1; len: 17; d_gene: TRBD2; j_gene: TRBJ2-1; abundance: -; CDR3nt: TGTGCCAGCAGTGAATCGAGACTAGCGGGAGGGGTCAATGAGCAGTTCTTC; CDR3aa: CASSESRLAGGVNEQFF
v_gene: TRBV9; len: 15; d_gene: -; j_gene: TRBJ2-7; abundance: -; CDR3nt: TGTGCCAGCAGCGTAGCCACAGGGAATCTCTACGAGCAGTACTTC; CDR3aa: CASSVATGNLYEQYF
v_gene: TRBV30; len: 14; d_gene: -; j_gene: TRBJ2-4; abundance: -; CDR3nt: TGTGCCTGGAGTGTAACGGCCCATGGAAACATTCAGTACTTC; CDR3aa: CAWSVTAHGNIQYF
v_gene: TRBV7-9; len: 15; d_gene: TRBD1; j_gene: TRBJ2-7; abundance: few; CDR3nt: TGTGCCAGCAGCTTACTAGGACAGGGATCGGGCGAGCAGTACTTC; CDR3aa: CASSLLGQGSGEQYF
v_gene: TRBV7-7; len: 14; d_gene: TRBD1; j_gene: TRBJ2-5; abundance: -; CDR3nt: TGTGCCAGCAGCTTAGCAGGGGGCAGGGAGACCCAGTACTTC; CDR3aa: CASSLAGGRETQYF
v_gene: TRBV10-3; len: 13; d_gene: TRBD1; j_gene: TRBJ2-7; abundance: -; CDR3nt: TGTGCCATCGAAGACAGGGGAGCCGACGAGCAGTACTTC; CDR3aa: CAIEDRGADEQYF
v_gene: TRBV18; len: 14; d_gene: TRBD1; j_gene: TRBJ2-5; abundance: -; CDR3nt: TGTGCCAGCTCAACGGGACAGACCCAAGAGACCCAGTACTTC; CDR3aa: CASSTGQTQETQYF
v_gene: TRBV6-6; len: 16; d_gene: TRBD1; j_gene: TRBJ1-5; abundance: -; CDR3nt: TGTGCCAGCAGTGCCACAGGGGGGGAGGGCAATCAGCCCCAGCATTTT; CDR3aa: CASSATGGEGNQPQHF
v_gene: TRBV18; len: 14; d_gene: TRBD1; j_gene: TRBJ2-5; abundance: few; CDR3nt: TGTGCCAGCTCACCACAACAGGGGACCGAGACCCAGTACTTC; CDR3aa: CASSPQQGTETQYF
v_gene: TRBV14; len: 13; d_gene: -; j_gene: TRBJ2-2; abundance: -; CDR3nt: TGTGCCAGCAGCCGAACGAACACCGGGGAGCTGTTTTTT; CDR3aa: CASSRTNTGELFF
v_gene: TRBV7-2; len: 12; d_gene: TRBD1; j_gene: TRBJ2-7; abundance: few; CDR3nt: TGTGCCAGCAGCACACCCGGGACAGGAGAGTACTTC; CDR3aa: CASSTPGTGEYF
v_gene: TRBV7-2; len: 14; d_gene: -; j_gene: TRBJ1-2; abundance: -; CDR3nt: TGTGCCAGCCAGGGGAGGGGTCAGGTCTATGGCTACACCTTC; CDR3aa: CASQGRGQVYGYTF
v_gene: TRBV10-3; len: 14; d_gene: -; j_gene: TRBJ2-5; abundance: few; CDR3nt: TGTGCCATCAGGGATCAGGGGAGGGTCGAGACCCAGTACTTC; CDR3aa: CAIRDQGRVETQYF
v_gene: TRBV7-2; len: 16; d_gene: TRBD1; j_gene: TRBJ1-4; abundance: -; CDR3nt: TGTGCCAGCAGCCTAAGGGCCGGGACAGGGAATGAAAAACTGTTTTTT; CDR3aa: CASSLRAGTGNEKLFF
v_gene: TRBV7-2; len: 13; d_gene: -; j_gene: TRBJ2-2; abundance: -; CDR3nt: TGTGCCAGCAGCCGGGACCCCACCGGGGAGCTGTTTTTT; CDR3aa: CASSRDPTGELFF
v_gene: TRBV6-5; len: 16; d_gene: -; j_gene: TRBJ2-3; abundance: few; CDR3nt: TGTGCCAGCAGTTACTCGCGGGGCTTGGGGACAGATACGCAGTATTTT; CDR3aa: CASSYSRGLGTDTQYF